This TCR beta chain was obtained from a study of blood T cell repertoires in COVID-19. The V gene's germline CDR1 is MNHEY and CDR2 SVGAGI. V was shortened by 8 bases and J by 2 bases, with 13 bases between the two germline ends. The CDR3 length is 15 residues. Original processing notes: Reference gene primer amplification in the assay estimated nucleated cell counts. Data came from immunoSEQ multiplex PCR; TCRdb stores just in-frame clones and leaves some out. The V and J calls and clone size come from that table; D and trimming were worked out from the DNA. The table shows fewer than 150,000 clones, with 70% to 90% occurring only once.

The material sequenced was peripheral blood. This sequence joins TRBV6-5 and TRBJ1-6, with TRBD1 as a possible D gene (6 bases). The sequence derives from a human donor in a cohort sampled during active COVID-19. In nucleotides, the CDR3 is TGTGCCAGCGGGACCCGGACAGCCTATAATTCACCCCTCCACTTT. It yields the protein CASGTRTAYNSPLHF.